This T cell receptor beta chain appears in the sequencing data of a study of T-cell reconstitution after alpha-beta-depleted transplantation in children. This CDR3 region has 16 residues. Germline V gene data show CDR1 as LNHDA and CDR2 as SQIVND (reference sequence). V lost 5 bases to trimming and J lost 2 bases, with 17 bases between them. Preparation of the TCRbeta library used unique molecular identifiers. TCRdb re-called the PCR reads through MiXCR, storing one row per CDR3 protein. The table shows a few hundred thousand distinct CDR3 sequences, with approximately 20% occurring only once. The receptor was derived from a human donor who donated a stem cell graft to a child with acute lymphoblastic leukemia. Specimen: PBMCs from the stem cell graft donor, collected from the stem cell graft. The J gene is TRBJ2-3, the V gene TRBV19; D may be TRBD1 (6 bases). CDR3 DNA: TGTGCCAGTAGTCCGCGCGCTTCAGGGGCCACAGATACGCAGTATTTT. As protein: CASSPRASGATDTQYF.